This T cell receptor (beta chain) was profiled in a study of immune cell composition in non-small cell lung cancer (TCRdb year 2017). For the wider study: Histologic subtype was assigned using H&E plus p63, CK5, Napsin A and TTF-1 immunohistochemistry, mainly lung adenocarcinoma or squamous cell carcinoma. Using Adaptive Biotechnologies, the researchers ran TCR-beta sequencing on approximately 36 paired NSCLC tumour and non-adjacent lung specimens, along with roughly 25 tumour-only specimens. For supplementary cohort #1, made up of about nine lung adenocarcinoma cases, paired tumour/lung TCR-beta sequencing was done and TIL populations were generated so that tumour reactivity could be assessed. The subtype comparisons left out a few tumour specimens with TCR-beta data because those specimens were rare histological subtypes.

TCR-beta CDR3 regions were amplified from genomic DNA by a two-step multiplex PCR, with the second step adding Illumina-compatible adaptors. TCR-beta immunosequencing was carried out on an Illumina platform through the commercial immunoSEQ service. The study's processing was this. Repertoires were described by productive clonality and by Top 10 Clones, which is the percentage of T-cell templates coming from the ten most frequent sequences. Productive clonality ranged from 0 to 1, with 1 indicating a monoclonal population. Tumour-associated clones were defined as sequences comprising at least 0.1% of tumour T-cell templates but absent from matched non-adjacent lung, identified via log10 scatter plots. Analyses were done in GraphPad Prism7 and R, with Student's t-tests for two-group comparisons, ANOVA for stages, and linear regression for relationships. The table was pulled from immuneACCESS by TCRdb, which kept in-frame rearrangements only. Such tables lose some clones; where checked, under half of the loss comes from unresolved V genes, and the rest has no known cause. V and J calls plus clone size are reproduced from that table; the DNA served to infer D and trimming. Recorded for this sample are about 2,100 clones; roughly 87% of them occurred a single time. The biggest ten clones account for approximately 15% of the sample.

On the study overall, not on this receptor specifically: Compared with lung adenocarcinoma tumours, lung squamous cell carcinoma showed significantly higher Top 10 clone scores and productive clonality. Only 10 or so cases were included in the reactivity cohort, and sequence sharing between tumour-reactive clones and the dominant in vivo tumour-associated clones was not shown. No significant correlation was found between tumour TCR-beta clonality and smoking pack-years. In approximately 10 adenocarcinoma cases, maximal tumour-associated clone frequency correlated strongly with TIL tumour reactivity, whereas overall clonality did not. Nearly half of NSCLC cases had tumour-associated clones >0.5%, with about 80% of squamous carcinomas showing such clones compared with about 35% of adenocarcinomas.

From frozen aliquots of unsorted single-cell suspensions, genomic DNA was isolated using the QIAamp DNA kit. Tumour samples were surgically resected non-small cell lung cancer tissue. Tissues were received within 2 hours of resection and were immediately processed into single-cell suspensions. Tissue was mechanically dissociated and enzymatically digested with DNase I, collagenase I and hyaluronidase for less than 35 minutes at 37 °C, then filtered and RBC-lysed. Only one count was recorded for this clone. Its cognate antigen has yet to be identified. No base quality information exists; no much larger clone differs at one position. For CDR1 and CDR2, the germline V gene lists SGDLS and YYNGEE. Including the terminal cysteine and phenylalanine, the CDR3 comprises 15 residues. CDR3 DNA is the only sequence kept; it has 45 bases, read in frame from the first base. The junction shows trimming of 0 bases on V and 7 bases on J, plus 13 bases between the germline ends.

In this chain, TRBV9 is recombined with TRBJ1-4; the D gene is perhaps TRBD1, from 5 matching bases. Sequenced material: lung tumor tissue. The source is a human donor with non-small cell lung cancer. The CDR3 here reads CASSVGGLRGEKLFF. The base sequence is TGTGCCAGCAGCGTAGGGGGCCTAAGGGGTGAAAAACTGTTTTTT.